This TCR beta chain was captured in a study of identical twins. The study's findings and limits: Potential partial confounding of zero-insertion analyses by invariant MAIT and iNKT cells was noted. Excess sharing by twins proved weaker in beta out-of-frame sequences.

This clonotype was seen only a few times. Its cognate antigen is unknown. Healthy Caucasians provided all donations. The V segment lost 6 bases and the J segment 5 bases; nucleotides outside the gene matches: 13. The CDR3 extends over 17 amino acids. Template switching added a universal primer site, and cDNA bore unique molecular identifiers. TCRdb re-analysed the 5' RACE reads in MiXCR, keeping a single row per CDR3 protein. The sample holds 450,000 to 650,000 distinct CDR3 sequences, roughly 15% seen once. The sample also formed part of further work on yellow fever vaccine responses in identical twins.

The chain joins TRBV12-3 or TRBV12-4 to TRBJ2-3, with 11 bases lining up with TRBD2. The clonotype originates from a woman younger than 30 in good health. The specimen was CD4+ T cells sorted from blood. CDR3 region: CASSLGPLAGVVDTQYF. The CDR3 bases are TGTGCCAGCAGCCTAGGCCCACTAGCGGGAGTAGTAGATACGCAGTATTTT.